The 12 T cell receptor beta chains reported below all come from one sample, sequenced in a study of cytomegalovirus exposure and HLA in healthy donors. The PCR was carried out with 60 Vbeta primers and 13 Jbeta primers. Measured with immunoSEQ multiplex PCR; TCRdb has only the in-frame clones, and not every one. The table has hundreds of thousands of clones, about 80% seen once. Sequences were obtained from PBMCs. The origin of the receptors is a male donor in good health and CMV-seronegative.

The chain uses TRBV4-3 and TRBJ2-2; D gene uncertain. This CDR3 spans 16 amino acids. V was cut by 1 base and J by 1 base, with 10 bases left in between. Germline-derived CDR1 and CDR2 are LGHNA and YSLEER. DNA of the CDR3: TGCGCCAGCAGCCAAGGTACTTTTCAGAACACCGGGGAGCTGTTTTTT. This translates into CASSQGTFQNTGELFF.

The chain combines TRBV20-1 with TRBJ2-3; D is perhaps TRBD2 (5 bases). The CDR3 runs to 11 residues. Trimming cost V 5 bases and J 7 bases, with 10 bases left between them. Looked up from germline, CDR1 is DFQATT and CDR2 is SNEGSKA (reference sequence). In nucleotides, the CDR3 is TGCAGTGCTCTGGACGGGAATACGCAGTATTTT. Translation gives CSALDGNTQYF.

The V call is TRBV4-3, the J call TRBJ2-7; 9 bases fit TRBD1. The V segment lost 3 bases and the J segment 4 bases; nucleotides outside the gene matches: 4. This CDR3 contains 14 residues. Germline V gene data show CDR1 as LGHNA and CDR2 as YSLEER. As DNA, the CDR3 is TGCGCCAGCAGCCAGGGGACAGGGAGATACGAGCAGTACTTC. Its translation is CASSQGTGRYEQYF.

This clone came up once. The CDR3 sequence is CASSLNGDSTDTQYF. As DNA, the CDR3 is TGTGCCAGCAGCTTAAACGGGGATAGCACAGATACGCAGTATTTT. The V and J genes are TRBV7-9 and TRBJ2-3; D is perhaps TRBD2 (5 bases). This CDR3 has 15 amino acids. CDR1 SEHNR and CDR2 FQNEAQ come from the germline V gene (reference sequence). The V gene lost 2 bases and the J gene lost 0 bases, with 9 bases spanning the gap.

V gene TRBV9 combines with J gene TRBJ2-4; possible D gene TRBD1, 5 bases. Germline V gene data show CDR1 as SGDLS and CDR2 as YYNGEE. V lost 6 bases, J lost 5 bases, and 18 bases lay in between. The CDR3 has 15 amino acids. The chain's CDR3 is CASTEIGVAENIQYF. CDR3 nucleotides: TGTGCCAGCACAGAGATAGGGGTGGCGGAAAACATTCAGTACTTC.

The CDR3, as DNA: TGTGCCAGCAGCTTGGTCCTAGCGGGTTCCACAGATACGCAGTATTTT. It encodes CASSLVLAGSTDTQYF. This chain links TRBV5-4 with TRBJ2-3, with TRBD2 matching 8 bases. This CDR3 has 16 amino acids. CDR1 is SGHNT, CDR2 YYREEE, per germline (reference sequence). The V and J ends lost 0 bases and 2 bases, in that order; junction bases with no gene match: 5.

The rearrangement uses TRBV28 and TRBJ2-7, with TRBD1 identical over 7 bases. The length of the CDR3 is 13 residues. V trimming: 3 bases; J trimming: 3 bases; junction bases outside the gene matches: 2. Germline values: CDR1 MDHEN, CDR2 SYDVKM. CDR3 amino acids: CASSLNRGYEQYF. Here the CDR3 DNA reads TGTGCCAGCAGTTTGAACAGGGGCTACGAGCAGTACTTC.

In this sample, this clone turned up a few times. This chain uses TRBV5-1 with TRBJ2-1, with 11 bases identical to TRBD2. The CDR3 contains 16 residues. V lost 5 bases, J lost 5 bases, and 9 bases stayed unmatched. Looked up from germline, CDR1 is SGHRS and CDR2 is YFSETQ. CDR3 sequence: CASRNLAGGPHNEQFF. In DNA form, the CDR3 reads TGCGCCAGCAGGAACTTAGCGGGAGGGCCCCACAATGAGCAGTTCTTC.

The V call is TRBV6-1, the J call TRBJ2-7, with TRBD1 matching 8 bases. V gave up 1 base and J gave up 9 bases; unmatched junction bases: 14. The CDR3 contains 16 residues. Per germline, CDR1 MNHNS and CDR2 SASEGT. CDR3 residues: CASSEGTGTGPFGQYF. Written as DNA, the CDR3 is TGTGCCAGCAGTGAAGGTACCGGGACAGGCCCTTTTGGGCAGTACTTC.

This rearrangement joins TRBV7-2 to TRBJ2-5; 14 bases line up with TRBD2. Germline CDR1 SGHTA, CDR2 FQGNSA. V gave up 5 bases and J gave up 5 bases; unmatched junction bases: 10. The CDR3 has 17 amino acids. The CDR3 nucleotides are TGTGCCAGCAGCCCCCAGGGACTAGCGGGGGCGGGTGAGACCCAGTACTTC. The encoded protein is CASSPQGLAGAGETQYF.

This clone showed up just once. The CDR3 DNA is TGTGCCAGCACACCCGGACAATACGAGCAGTACTTC. Amino acid sequence: CASTPGQYEQYF. This rearrangement joins TRBV28 to TRBJ2-7, with D maybe TRBD1 (5 bases). Trimming stripped 7 bases from V and 4 bases from J, with 11 bases between. The germline V gene encodes CDR1 MDHEN and CDR2 SYDVKM. CDR3 length: 12 amino acids.

This clone was counted a few times. The chain employs TRBV20-1 and TRBJ2-1; D uncertain. Trimming removed 4 bases from V and 5 bases from J, with 6 bases in between. The CDR3 has 11 residues. The germline gives CDR1 DFQATT, CDR2 SNEGSKA (reference sequence). CDR3 nucleotides: TGCAGTGCTAAATTCAACAATGAGCAGTTCTTC. This translates into CSAKFNNEQFF.